Listed below are T cell receptor beta chains from one sample, sequenced in a study of cytomegalovirus exposure and HLA in healthy donors. Libraries were prepared by immunoSEQ multiplex PCR; TCRdb keeps only in-frame clonotypes and omits some of them. This sample has 150,000 to 200,000 clones; 77% occur once, and the top ten carry around 2.5%. The source material was PBMCs. The receptors were sampled from a woman between 40 and 50 years old in good health and CMV-seropositive. Each CDR3 is given with its conserved first and last residue. D genes are given only for firm matches. Expanded clones get a size class; other rows say once, few or many, or leave the size out.

D gene | clone size | J gene | V gene | CDR3 protein | CDR3 DNA
. | . | TRBJ2-7 | TRBV18 | CASSPNGQIEQYF | TGTGCCAGCTCACCGAACGGACAGATCGAGCAGTACTTC
TRBD1 | . | TRBJ1-4 | TRBV27 | CASRGTGVNEKLFF | TGTGCCAGCAGAGGGACAGGGGTAAATGAAAAACTGTTTTTT
TRBD1 | . | TRBJ1-2 | TRBV2 | CASSEGTGGSGYTF | TGTGCCAGCAGTGAGGGCACAGGGGGCAGTGGCTACACCTTC
TRBD2 | . | TRBJ2-5 | TRBV9 | CASSSGGPRVGETQYF | TGTGCCAGCAGCTCGGGGGGTCCTAGAGTAGGAGAGACCCAGTACTTC
. | . | TRBJ1-6 | TRBV9 | CASSLREGEGSPLHF | TGTGCCAGCAGCCTCCGGGAGGGGGAAGGTTCACCCCTCCACTTT
TRBD2 | . | TRBJ2-7 | TRBV6-6 | CASSYPGGTSYEQYF | TGTGCCAGCAGTTACCCGGGGGGGACATCCTACGAGCAGTACTTC
TRBD1 | few | TRBJ1-4 | TRBV6-5 | CASSYGQGKRGKLFF | TGTGCCAGCAGTTACGGACAGGGCAAACGGGGAAAACTGTTTTTT
. | . | TRBJ2-7 | TRBV21-1 | CASTKMGRLAGVYEQYF | TGTGCCAGCACTAAAATGGGGCGCCTAGCGGGAGTCTACGAGCAGTACTTC
TRBD1 | . | TRBJ2-1 | TRBV5-6 | CASSLQDRDTNEQFF | TGTGCCAGCAGCTTGCAGGACAGGGACACAAATGAGCAGTTCTTC
TRBD1 | . | TRBJ2-4 | TRBV6-6 | CASSSGTVNIQYF | TGTGCCAGCAGTTCCGGGACAGTAAACATTCAGTACTTC
TRBD1 | . | TRBJ1-2 | TRBV19 | CATTDRGRNNYGYTF | TGTGCCACCACGGACAGGGGGAGGAATAACTATGGCTACACCTTC
. | . | TRBJ2-5 | TRBV7-7 | CASSFTYDRQETQYF | TGTGCCAGCAGCTTCACTTACGACAGACAAGAGACCCAGTACTTC
TRBD1 | few | TRBJ1-5 | TRBV4-2 | CASSQEDRGGNQPQHF | TGTGCCAGCAGCCAAGAAGACAGGGGGGGGAATCAGCCCCAGCATTTT
TRBD1 | . | TRBJ1-4 | TRBV19 | CASTDRALTNEKLFF | TGTGCCAGCACCGACAGGGCCCTCACTAATGAAAAACTGTTTTTT
. | . | TRBJ2-1 | TRBV21-1 | CASSKAERLGGEQFF | TGTGCCAGCAGCAAAGCGGAACGCCTGGGAGGTGAGCAGTTCTTC
TRBD2 | . | TRBJ2-1 | TRBV27 | CASSLSTSGYNEQFF | TGTGCCAGCAGTTTATCGACTAGCGGTTACAATGAGCAGTTCTTC
TRBD1 | few | TRBJ1-2 | TRBV7-9 | CASSSGTGGSRYTF | TGTGCCAGCAGCTCCGGGACAGGGGGATCTCGCTACACCTTC
. | once | TRBJ2-3 | TRBV7-2 | CASSLVGGTTDTQYF | TGTGCCAGCAGCTTAGTTGGGGGGACCACAGATACGCAGTATTTT
. | . | TRBJ1-1 | TRBV6-6 | CATRAGRGTEAFF | TGTGCCACTCGGGCGGGCAGGGGCACTGAAGCTTTCTTT
. | . | TRBJ2-1 | TRBV18 | CASSPDSKNEQFF | TGTGCCAGCTCACCCGACAGTAAAAATGAGCAGTTCTTC
. | . | TRBJ1-2 | TRBV5-4 | CASSAGYGYTF | TGTGCCAGCAGCGCAGGGTATGGCTACACCTTC
TRBD1 | . | TRBJ1-6 | TRBV4-3 | CASSQESGGNRGSPLHF | TGCGCCAGCAGCCAAGAATCAGGGGGAAATAGGGGTTCACCCCTCCACTTT
TRBD1 | . | TRBJ2-1 | TRBV4-1 | CASSHGTGNEQFF | TGCGCCAGCAGCCACGGGACAGGGAATGAGCAGTTCTTC
. | . | TRBJ2-7 | TRBV7-2 | CASSLNRGANEQYF | TGTGCCAGCAGCCTAAATCGTGGGGCCAACGAGCAGTACTTC
TRBD2 | . | TRBJ2-2 | TRBV5-1 | CASSLVPSGLNTGELFF | TGCGCCAGCAGCTTGGTACCTAGCGGGTTGAACACCGGGGAGCTGTTTTTT
. | . | TRBJ2-3 | TRBV15 | CATSRLGQGTDTQYF | TGTGCCACCAGCAGATTGGGCCAGGGGACAGATACGCAGTATTTT
TRBD1 | . | TRBJ2-7 | TRBV5-4 | CASSRTPGQLAGEQYF | TGTGCCAGCAGCCGAACTCCGGGACAGTTAGCTGGCGAGCAGTACTTC
. | . | TRBJ2-2 | TRBV19 | CASTRGQGTGELFF | TGTGCCAGTACTCGGGGCCAGGGGACCGGGGAGCTGTTTTTT
TRBD1 | . | TRBJ1-6 | TRBV30 | CAWSVPGGPLHF | TGTGCCTGGAGTGTACCAGGGGGACCCCTCCACTTT
. | . | TRBJ2-7 | TRBV5-4 | CASSPRAGKASYEQYF | TGTGCCAGCAGCCCCAGGGCGGGAAAGGCCTCCTACGAGCAGTACTTC
TRBD1 | . | TRBJ2-7 | TRBV6-5 | CASSTGTGSKEQYF | TGTGCCAGCAGCACGGGGACAGGGTCAAAGGAGCAGTACTTC
TRBD1 | . | TRBJ1-5 | TRBV6-6 | CASSYGQGDNQPQHF | TGTGCCAGCAGTTACGGACAGGGGGATAATCAGCCCCAGCATTTT
. | . | TRBJ1-1 | TRBV6-5 | CASNPRTGNTEAFF | TGTGCCAGCAACCCCCGGACGGGAAACACTGAAGCTTTCTTT
. | . | TRBJ2-4 | TRBV29-1 | CSVPVGKGAIQYF | TGCAGCGTCCCCGTGGGGAAGGGAGCCATTCAGTACTTC
. | few | TRBJ2-1 | TRBV7-9 | CASSFPRQLVYNEQFF | TGTGCCAGCAGTTTCCCGAGACAGTTGGTCTACAATGAGCAGTTCTTC
TRBD1 | . | TRBJ2-5 | TRBV27 | CASRGAGGGETQYF | TGTGCCAGCCGTGGGGCAGGGGGCGGTGAGACCCAGTACTTC
. | few | TRBJ2-1 | TRBV4-3 | CASSQIVADSYNEQFF | TGCGCCAGCAGCCAGATTGTAGCGGACTCCTACAATGAGCAGTTCTTC
. | . | TRBJ1-2 | TRBV2 | CASSEGSGANYGYTF | TGTGCCAGCAGTGAGGGGTCAGGGGCTAACTATGGCTACACCTTC
TRBD1 | . | TRBJ1-2 | TRBV30 | CAWSGGTDKPIYGYTF | TGTGCCTGGAGTGGAGGGACAGACAAGCCTATTTATGGCTACACCTTC
. | few | TRBJ2-1 | TRBV5-1 | CASSRGGRDYNEQFF | TGCGCCAGCAGCAGGGGTGGTAGGGATTACAATGAGCAGTTCTTC
. | . | TRBJ1-2 | TRBV18 | CASSPRGDTLDYGYTF | TGTGCCAGCTCCCCGAGAGGGGACACCCTAGACTATGGCTACACCTTC
. | . | TRBJ2-5 | TRBV6-5 | CASRKTGPEYF | TGTGCCAGCAGGAAGACTGGCCCCGAGTACTTC
. | . | TRBJ2-5 | TRBV6-5 | CASRHGDRLQETQYF | TGTGCCAGCAGACACGGTGACAGGTTACAAGAGACCCAGTACTTC
TRBD1 | . | TRBJ1-3 | TRBV14 | CASSPSRDSSGNTIYF | TGTGCCAGCAGCCCGTCTCGGGACAGCTCTGGAAACACCATATATTTT
TRBD1 | few | TRBJ1-2 | TRBV5-1 | CASSWGDRGGYTF | TGCGCCAGCAGCTGGGGGGACAGGGGAGGCTACACCTTC
TRBD1 | . | TRBJ2-1 | TRBV18 | CASSRSQRTGDYNEQFF | TGTGCCAGCTCACGTTCTCAACGCACAGGGGACTACAATGAGCAGTTCTTC
TRBD1 | once | TRBJ1-6 | TRBV5-1 | CASSSTGATSPLHF | TGCGCCAGCAGTTCTACAGGGGCCACTTCACCCCTCCACTTT
. | . | TRBJ2-1 | TRBV28 | CASSPPARGSYNEQFF | TGTGCCAGCAGCCCCCCGGCGCGGGGCTCCTACAATGAGCAGTTCTTC
. | . | TRBJ2-1 | TRBV29-1 | CSVEPISYNEQFF | TGCAGCGTTGAACCAATCTCCTACAATGAGCAGTTCTTC
. | . | TRBJ2-5 | TRBV10-2 | CASSEGPNQETQYF | TGCGCCAGCAGTGAGGGGCCAAACCAAGAGACCCAGTACTTC
. | . | TRBJ2-3 | TRBV7-2 | CASSSQGTDTQYF | TGTGCCAGCAGCTCTCAGGGCACAGATACGCAGTATTTT
TRBD2 | . | TRBJ2-7 | TRBV10-1 | CASSRTSGRPYEQYF | TGCGCCAGCAGCCGGACTAGCGGGAGACCCTACGAGCAGTACTTC
TRBD1 | . | TRBJ2-7 | TRBV2 | CASRRQGQGSYEQYF | TGTGCCAGCAGGAGGCAGGGACAGGGAAGCTACGAGCAGTACTTC